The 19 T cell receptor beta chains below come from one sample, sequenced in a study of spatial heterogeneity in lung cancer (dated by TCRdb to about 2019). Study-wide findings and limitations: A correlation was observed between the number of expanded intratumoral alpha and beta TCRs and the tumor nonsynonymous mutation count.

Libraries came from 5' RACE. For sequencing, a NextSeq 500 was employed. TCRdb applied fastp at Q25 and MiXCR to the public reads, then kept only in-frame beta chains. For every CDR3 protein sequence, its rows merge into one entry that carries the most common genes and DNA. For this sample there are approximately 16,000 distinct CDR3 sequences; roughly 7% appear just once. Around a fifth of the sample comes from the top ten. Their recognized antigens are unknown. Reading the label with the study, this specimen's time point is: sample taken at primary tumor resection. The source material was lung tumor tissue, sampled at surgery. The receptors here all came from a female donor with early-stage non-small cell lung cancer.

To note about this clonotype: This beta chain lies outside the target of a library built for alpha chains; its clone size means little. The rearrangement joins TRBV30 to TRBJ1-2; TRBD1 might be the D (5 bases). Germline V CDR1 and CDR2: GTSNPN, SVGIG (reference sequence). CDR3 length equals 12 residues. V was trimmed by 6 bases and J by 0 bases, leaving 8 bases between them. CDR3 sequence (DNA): TGTGCCTGCCAGGGCCCTAACTATGGCTACACCTTC. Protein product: CACQGPNYGYTF.

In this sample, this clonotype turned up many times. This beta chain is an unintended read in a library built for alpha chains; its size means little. The CDR3 here is CASRDSPATNEKLFF. In DNA, the CDR3 is TGTGCCAGCCGGGACAGCCCTGCAACTAATGAAAAACTGTTTTTT. J is TRBJ1-4 and V is TRBV28; TRBD1 agrees at 7 bases. This CDR3 contains 15 residues. With 8 bases clipped from V and 0 bases from J, the junction kept 6 bases outside the gene matches. The germline V gene has CDR1 MDHEN and CDR2 SYDVKM.

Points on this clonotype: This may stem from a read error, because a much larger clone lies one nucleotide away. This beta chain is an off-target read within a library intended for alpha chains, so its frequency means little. CDR3 nucleotides: TGTGCCAGCAGCAGGACAGGGCCTGAGACCCAGTACTTC. It translates to CASSRTGPETQYF. The V gene is TRBV6-1, the J gene TRBJ2-5; 8 nucleotides match TRBD1. CDR3 length: 13 residues. Germline V lookup: CDR1 MNHNS, CDR2 SASEGT. V lost 6 bases and J lost 5; bases outside the gene matches: 5.

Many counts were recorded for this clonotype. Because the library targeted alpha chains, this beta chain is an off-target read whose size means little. CDR3 coding DNA: TGTGCCAGCAGTCCAGACAATGAGCAGTTCTTC. It codes for CASSPDNEQFF. The chain is built from TRBV2 and TRBJ2-1, with D uncertain. This CDR3 contains 11 residues. Germline V gene data show CDR1 as SNHLY and CDR2 as FYNNEI. V gave up 5 bases and J gave up 5 bases, with 4 bases separating them.

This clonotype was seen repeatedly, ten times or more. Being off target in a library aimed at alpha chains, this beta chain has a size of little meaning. In nucleotides, the CDR3 is TGTGCCAGCAGGTCTAAACTAAATGGGCAGGCTGGTGAGCAGTTCTTC. Amino acids: CASRSKLNGQAGEQFF. This chain links TRBV7-9 with TRBJ2-1; no firm D call. V lost 6 bases and J 9 bases, leaving 24 bases between the germline ends. The germline CDR1 and CDR2 sequences are SEHNR and FQNEAQ (reference sequence). This CDR3 has 16 residues.

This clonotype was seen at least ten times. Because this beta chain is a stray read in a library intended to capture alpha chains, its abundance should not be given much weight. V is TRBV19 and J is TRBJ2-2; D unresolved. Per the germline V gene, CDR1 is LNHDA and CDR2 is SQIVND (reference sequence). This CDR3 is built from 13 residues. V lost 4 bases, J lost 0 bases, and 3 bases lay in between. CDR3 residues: CASSNPNTGELFF. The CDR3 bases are TGTGCCAGTAGTAACCCGAACACCGGGGAGCTGTTTTTT.

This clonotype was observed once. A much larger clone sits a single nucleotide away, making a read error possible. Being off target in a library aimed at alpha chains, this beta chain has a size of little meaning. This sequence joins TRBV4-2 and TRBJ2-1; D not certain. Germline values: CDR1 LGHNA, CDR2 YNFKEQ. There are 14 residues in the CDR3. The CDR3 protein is CASSQPDGYNKQFF. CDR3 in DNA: TGTGCCAGCAGCCAACCCGACGGTTACAATAAGCAGTTCTTC.

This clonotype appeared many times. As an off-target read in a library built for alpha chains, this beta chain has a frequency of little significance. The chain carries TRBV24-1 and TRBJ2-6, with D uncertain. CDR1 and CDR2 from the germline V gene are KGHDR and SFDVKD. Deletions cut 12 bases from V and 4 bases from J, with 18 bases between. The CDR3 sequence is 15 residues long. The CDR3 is CAACPWARGANVLTF. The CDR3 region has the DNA TGTGCCGCCTGCCCCTGGGCGCGAGGGGCCAACGTCCTGACTTTC.

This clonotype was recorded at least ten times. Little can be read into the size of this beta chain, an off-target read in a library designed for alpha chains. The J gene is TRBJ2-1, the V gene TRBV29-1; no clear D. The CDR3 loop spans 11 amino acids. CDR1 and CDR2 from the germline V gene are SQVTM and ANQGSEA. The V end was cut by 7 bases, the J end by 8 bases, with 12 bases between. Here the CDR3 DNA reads TGCAGCGCGGCCCCCGTGGATGAGCAGTTCTTC. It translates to CSAAPVDEQFF.

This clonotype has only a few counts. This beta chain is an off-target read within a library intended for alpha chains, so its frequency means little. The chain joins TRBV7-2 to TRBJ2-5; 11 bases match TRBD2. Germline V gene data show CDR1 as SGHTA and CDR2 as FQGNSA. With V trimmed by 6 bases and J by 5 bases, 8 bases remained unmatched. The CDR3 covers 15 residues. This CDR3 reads CASSPLAGGGETQYF. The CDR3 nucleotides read TGTGCCAGCAGTCCCCTAGCGGGGGGAGGGGAGACCCAGTACTTC.

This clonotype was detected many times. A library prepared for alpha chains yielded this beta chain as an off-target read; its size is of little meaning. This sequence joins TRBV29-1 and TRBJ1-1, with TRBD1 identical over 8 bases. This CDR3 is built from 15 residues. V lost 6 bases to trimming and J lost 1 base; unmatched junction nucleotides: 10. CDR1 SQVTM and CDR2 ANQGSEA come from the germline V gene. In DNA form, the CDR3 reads TGCAGCGTCCGACCACAGGGGGGGTCGAACACTGAAGCTTTCTTT. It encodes CSVRPQGGSNTEAFF.

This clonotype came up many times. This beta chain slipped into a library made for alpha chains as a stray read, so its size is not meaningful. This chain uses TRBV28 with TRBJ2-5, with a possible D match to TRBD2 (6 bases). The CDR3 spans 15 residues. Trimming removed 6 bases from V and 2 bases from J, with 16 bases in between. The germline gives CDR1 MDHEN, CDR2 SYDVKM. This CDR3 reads CASSSPRGGQETQYF. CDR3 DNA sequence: TGTGCCAGCAGCTCACCGCGGGGAGGACAAGAGACCCAGTACTTC.

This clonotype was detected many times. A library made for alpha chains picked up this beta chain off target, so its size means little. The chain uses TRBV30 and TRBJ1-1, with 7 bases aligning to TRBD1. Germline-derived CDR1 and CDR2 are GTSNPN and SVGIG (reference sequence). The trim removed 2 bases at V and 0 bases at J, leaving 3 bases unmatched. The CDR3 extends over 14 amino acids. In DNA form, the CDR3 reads TGTGCCTGGAGTACAGGGACAGTGAACACTGAAGCTTTCTTT. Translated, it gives CAWSTGTVNTEAFF.

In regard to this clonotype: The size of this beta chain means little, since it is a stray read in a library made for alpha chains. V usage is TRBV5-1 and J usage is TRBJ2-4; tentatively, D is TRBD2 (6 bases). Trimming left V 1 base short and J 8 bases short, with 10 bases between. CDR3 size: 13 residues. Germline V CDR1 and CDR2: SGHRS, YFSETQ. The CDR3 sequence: CASSLPGEDIQYF. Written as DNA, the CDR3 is TGCGCCAGCAGCTTGCCGGGGGAGGACATTCAGTACTTC. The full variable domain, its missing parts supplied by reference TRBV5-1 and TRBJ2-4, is KAGVTQTPRYLIKTRGQQVTLSCSPISGHRSVSWYQQTPGQGLQFLFEYFSETQRNKGNFPGRFSGRQFSNSRSEMNVSTLELGDSALYLCASSLPGEDIQYFGAGTRLSVL.

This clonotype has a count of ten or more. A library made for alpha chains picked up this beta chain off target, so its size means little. For the CDR3, the DNA is TGTGCCAGCGCGGAGGTCGAAGGAAACACCATATATTTT. The encoded protein is CASAEVEGNTIYF. This sequence joins TRBV7-3 and TRBJ1-3; D remains unclear. Trimming shortened V by 8 bases and J by 4 bases, and 12 bases separated the two germline ends. From germline, CDR1 is SGHTA and CDR2 FQGTGA. The length of the CDR3 is 13 residues.

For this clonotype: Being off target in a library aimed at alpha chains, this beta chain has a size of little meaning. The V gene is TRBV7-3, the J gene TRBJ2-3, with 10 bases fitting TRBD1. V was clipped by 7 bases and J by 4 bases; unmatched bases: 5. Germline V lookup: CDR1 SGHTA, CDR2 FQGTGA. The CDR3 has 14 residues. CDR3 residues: CASNPGQGADTQYF. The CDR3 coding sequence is TGTGCCAGCAACCCTGGACAGGGGGCAGATACGCAGTATTTT.

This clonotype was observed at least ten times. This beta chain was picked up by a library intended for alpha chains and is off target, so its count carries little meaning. CDR3 loop: CATSSRDTGDQPQHF. The DNA for the CDR3 is TGTGCCACCAGCAGCCGAGACACAGGGGATCAGCCCCAGCATTTT. The gene calls are TRBV15 and TRBJ1-5; 7 bases match TRBD1. The CDR3 contains 15 residues. V lost 3 bases and J lost 5; bases outside the gene matches: 7. The germline gives CDR1 LNHNV, CDR2 YYDKDF (reference sequence).

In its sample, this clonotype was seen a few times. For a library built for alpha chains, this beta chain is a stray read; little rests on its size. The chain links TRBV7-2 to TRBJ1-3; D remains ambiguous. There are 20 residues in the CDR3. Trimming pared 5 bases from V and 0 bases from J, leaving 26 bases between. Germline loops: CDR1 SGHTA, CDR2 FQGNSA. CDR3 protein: CASSPTLLGPNTSSGNTIYF. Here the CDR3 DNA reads TGTGCCAGCAGCCCTACTCTACTAGGCCCGAATACGTCCTCTGGAAACACCATATATTTT.

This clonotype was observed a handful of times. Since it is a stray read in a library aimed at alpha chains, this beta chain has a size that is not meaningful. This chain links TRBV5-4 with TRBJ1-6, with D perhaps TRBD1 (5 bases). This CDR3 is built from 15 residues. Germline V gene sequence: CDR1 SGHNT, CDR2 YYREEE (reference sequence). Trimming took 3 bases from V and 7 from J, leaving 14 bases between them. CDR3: CASSSPGRQNSPLHF. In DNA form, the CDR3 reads TGTGCCAGCAGCTCGCCGGGACGCCAAAATTCACCCCTCCACTTT.